A single sample gave rise to the 18 T cell receptor beta chains below, sequenced in a study of control samples from healthy donors and cancer patients. TCRdb keeps only in-frame clones here, not all; method: immunoSEQ multiplex PCR. The sample has around 99,000 clones, around nine tenths seen once. The sequenced material came from blood. The receptors derive from a human donor in good health. The donor label of this sample is uncertain.

The V and J genes are TRBV18 and TRBJ1-4; D is unresolved. The CDR3 has 15 amino acids. The ends were cut back, 5 bases at V and 3 bases at J, with 13 bases in the middle. Germline CDR1 KGHSH, CDR2 LQKENI. CDR3 sequence: CASSTQGIANEKLFF. The CDR3 nucleotides are TGTGCCAGCTCAACCCAAGGGATAGCTAATGAAAAACTGTTTTTT.

This chain joins TRBV29-1 and TRBJ2-3; 7 bases match TRBD2. CDR1 SQVTM and CDR2 ANQGSEA come from the germline V gene. Trimming at V came to 4 bases and at J to 5 bases, leaving 12 bases not matched to a gene. CDR3 length equals 15 residues. The CDR3 loop is CSVGVRGGMKDTQYF. The CDR3 DNA reads as TGCAGCGTTGGAGTGAGGGGAGGGATGAAAGATACGCAGTATTTT.

The V call is TRBV14, the J call TRBJ2-1, with D perhaps matching TRBD1 (6 bases). Germline V gene data show CDR1 as SGHDN and CDR2 as FVKESK. The CDR3 is made up of 14 amino acids. V was clipped by 1 base and J by 5 bases, with 9 bases between them. CDR3 region: CASSQVPGDNEQFF. The DNA for the CDR3 is TGTGCCAGCAGCCAAGTTCCAGGGGACAATGAGCAGTTCTTC.

The rearrangement links TRBV18 to TRBJ1-6, with TRBD1 matching over 8 bases. CDR3 length: 15 residues. CDR1 is KGHSH, CDR2 LQKENI, per germline. The V and J ends lost 5 bases and 7 bases, in that order; junction bases with no gene match: 7. CDR3 amino acids: CASSFSTGENSPLHF. The CDR3 coding sequence is TGTGCCAGCTCATTCTCGACAGGGGAAAATTCACCCCTCCACTTT.

The V call is TRBV24-1, the J call TRBJ2-7; the D call may be TRBD1 or TRBD2 (5 bases each). Germline V CDR1 and CDR2: KGHDR, SFDVKD. The V end was cut by 4 bases, the J end by 5 bases, with 14 bases between. The length of the CDR3 is 14 residues. DNA for the CDR3: TGTGCCACCAGTGACGGGGCAGGGTTGGACGAGCAGTACTTC. Encoded protein: CATSDGAGLDEQYF.

This chain links TRBV29-1 with TRBJ2-1; 7 nucleotides line up with TRBD2. The germline V gene has CDR1 SQVTM and CDR2 ANQGSEA. V trimming: 4 bases; J trimming: 10 bases; junction bases outside the gene matches: 13. This CDR3 has 14 residues. CDR3 amino acids: CSVGGGLDVLEQFF. CDR3 sequence (DNA): TGCAGCGTTGGGGGAGGGTTAGACGTTTTAGAGCAGTTCTTC.

The chain employs TRBV25-1 and TRBJ1-1; unclear D gene. The V end was cut by 8 bases, the J end by 3 bases, with 7 bases between. This CDR3 is built from 11 residues. The germline CDR1 and CDR2 sequences are MGHDK and SYGVNS. In DNA form, the CDR3 reads TGTGCCAGCGGAGATCACACTGAAGCTTTCTTT. Residues: CASGDHTEAFF.

This clone was found once. The V call is TRBV19, the J call TRBJ2-2; D remains ambiguous. Germline V gene data show CDR1 as LNHDA and CDR2 as SQIVND (reference sequence). CDR3 length: 15 residues. Trimming removed 4 bases from V and 3 bases from J, with 12 bases in between. CDR3 coding DNA: TGTGCCAGTAGTAGAGGAGACTCTCACACCGGGGAGCTGTTTTTT. Translation: CASSRGDSHTGELFF.

The chain has TRBV24-1 and TRBJ1-1; a possible D gene is TRBD1 (6 bases). V lost 9 bases and J lost 1, with 11 bases in between. This CDR3 is 13 amino acids long. Germline CDR1 KGHDR, CDR2 SFDVKD. In DNA form, the CDR3 reads TGTGCCACCGAAGACAGGCCGAACACTGAAGCTTTCTTT. Translating gives CATEDRPNTEAFF.

The CDR3 protein is CASSLRRGGTDTQYF. In nucleotides, the CDR3 is TGTGCCAGCAGCTTGCGGAGGGGGGGCACAGATACGCAGTATTTT. This chain links TRBV5-4 with TRBJ2-3, with D possibly called TRBD1 or TRBD2 (6 bases each). This CDR3 contains 15 residues. Trimming shortened V by 1 base and J by 1 base, and 10 bases separated the two germline ends. CDR1 and CDR2 (germline): SGHNT, YYREEE (reference sequence).

The chain employs TRBV5-1 and TRBJ2-2; 9 nucleotides line up with TRBD1. The CDR3 is made up of 16 amino acids. The trim removed 4 bases at V and 5 bases at J, leaving 9 bases unmatched. Germline lookup yields CDR1 SGHRS and CDR2 YFSETQ. CDR3 region: CASSPVTGGNTGELFF. CDR3 in DNA: TGCGCCAGCAGCCCGGTGACAGGGGGAAATACCGGGGAGCTGTTTTTT.

This clone came up a few times. The chain recombines TRBV6-5 with TRBJ1-1; D gene unclear. Germline V gene lookup returns CDR1 MNHEY and CDR2 SVGAGI. V lost 4 bases, J lost 11 bases, and 8 bases lay in between. This CDR3 region has 10 residues. The chain's CDR3 is CASSLSMAFF. The CDR3, as DNA: TGTGCCAGCAGTTTAAGTATGGCTTTCTTT.

This chain links TRBV4-3 with TRBJ2-6; D is possibly TRBD1 or TRBD2 (6 bases each). Germline V lookup: CDR1 LGHNA, CDR2 YSLEER. The ends were cut back, 0 bases at V and 5 bases at J, with 11 bases in the middle. CDR3 length equals 16 residues. Written as DNA, the CDR3 is TGCGCCAGCAGCCAAGATCCGGGGGCGAGGGCCAACGTCCTGACTTTC. Protein product: CASSQDPGARANVLTF.

The genes are TRBV5-1 and TRBJ2-1; D uncertain. The CDR3 loop spans 15 amino acids. Deletions cut 7 bases from V and 0 bases from J, with 14 bases between. Germline V lookup: CDR1 SGHRS, CDR2 YFSETQ. The DNA for the CDR3 is TGCGCCAGCGCGGTTGATATGAGCTCCTACAATGAGCAGTTCTTC. Translation: CASAVDMSSYNEQFF.

The chain carries TRBV19 and TRBJ1-5; 7 bases align to TRBD1. Germline trimming cut 5 bases from V and 3 bases from J; bases unmatched to any gene: 10. The germline CDR1 and CDR2 sequences are LNHDA and SQIVND (reference sequence). The CDR3 has 16 amino acids. The CDR3 loop is CASSEGRGQFNQPQHF. As DNA, the CDR3 is TGTGCCAGTAGTGAAGGCCGGGGACAGTTCAATCAGCCCCAGCATTTT. The whole variable domain, remainder taken from reference TRBV19 and TRBJ1-5, is DGGITQSPKYLFRKEGQNVTLSCEQNLNHDAMYWYRQDPGQGLRLIYYSQIVNDFQKGDIAEGYSVSREKKESFPLTVTSAQKNPTAFYLCASSEGRGQFNQPQHFGDGTRLSIL.

This rearrangement joins TRBV5-6 to TRBJ1-2; a weak D match, TRBD1 (6 bases). CDR3 length: 13 amino acids. CDR1 is SGHDT, CDR2 YYEEEE, per germline. Trimming took 0 bases from V and 5 from J, leaving 8 bases between them. CDR3 sequence: CASSLGGRYGYTF. CDR3 coding DNA: TGTGCCAGCAGCTTGGGGGGGCGTTATGGCTACACCTTC. The full variable domain, with the rest looked up from reference TRBV5-6 and TRBJ1-2, is DAGVTQSPTHLIKTRGQQVTLRCSPKSGHDTVSWYQQALGQGPQFIFQYYEEEERQRGNFPDRFSGHQFPNYSSELNVNALLLGDSALYLCASSLGGRYGYTFGSGTRLTVV.

The chain has TRBV27 and TRBJ1-2; 7 bases line up with TRBD1. Germline lookup yields CDR1 MNHEY and CDR2 SMNVEV (reference sequence). The length of the CDR3 is 15 residues. J was trimmed by 8 bases and V by 2 bases; bases with no gene match: 11. CDR3 sequence: CASSLRTGVVGGYTF. For the CDR3, the DNA is TGTGCCAGCAGTTTAAGGACAGGAGTTGTGGGAGGCTACACCTTC.

The chain couples TRBV5-6 to TRBJ1-1; 7 bases align to TRBD1. This CDR3 is built from 13 residues. Germline assignment: CDR1 SGHDT and CDR2 YYEEEE. Losses at the gene ends were 6 bases for V and 0 bases for J; bases not matched to a gene: 2. As DNA, the CDR3 is TGTGCCAGCACCCAGGGGGTGAACACTGAAGCTTTCTTT. It yields the protein CASTQGVNTEAFF. The variable domain in full, completed from reference TRBV5-6 and TRBJ1-1, reads DAGVTQSPTHLIKTRGQQVTLRCSPKSGHDTVSWYQQALGQGPQFIFQYYEEEERQRGNFPDRFSGHQFPNYSSELNVNALLLGDSALYLCASTQGVNTEAFFGQGTRLTVV.